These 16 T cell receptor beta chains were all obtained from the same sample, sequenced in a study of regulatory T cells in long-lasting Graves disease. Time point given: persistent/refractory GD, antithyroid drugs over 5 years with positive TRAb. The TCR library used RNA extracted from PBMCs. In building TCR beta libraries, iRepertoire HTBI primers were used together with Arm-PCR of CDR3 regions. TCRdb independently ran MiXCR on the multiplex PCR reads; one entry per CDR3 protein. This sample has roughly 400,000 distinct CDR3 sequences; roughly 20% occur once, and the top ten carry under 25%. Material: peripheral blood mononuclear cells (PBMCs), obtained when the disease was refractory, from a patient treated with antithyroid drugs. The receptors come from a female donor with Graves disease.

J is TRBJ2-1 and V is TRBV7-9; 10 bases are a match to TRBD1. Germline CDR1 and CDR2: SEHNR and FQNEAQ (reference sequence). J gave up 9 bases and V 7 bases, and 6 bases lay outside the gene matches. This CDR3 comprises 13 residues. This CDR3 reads CASTPRTGGEQFF. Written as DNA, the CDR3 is TGTGCCAGCACCCCGCGGACAGGGGGTGAGCAGTTCTTC.

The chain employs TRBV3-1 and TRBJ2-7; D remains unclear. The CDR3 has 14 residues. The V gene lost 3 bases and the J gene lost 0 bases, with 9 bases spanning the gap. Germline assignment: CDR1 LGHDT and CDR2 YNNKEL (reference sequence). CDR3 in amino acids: CASSQIGSSYEQYF. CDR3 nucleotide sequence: TGTGCCAGCAGCCAGATCGGAAGCTCCTACGAGCAGTACTTC.

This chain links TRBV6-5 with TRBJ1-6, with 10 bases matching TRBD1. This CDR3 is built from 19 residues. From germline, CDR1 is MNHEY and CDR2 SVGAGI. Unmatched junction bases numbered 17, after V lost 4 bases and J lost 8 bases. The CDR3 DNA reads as TGTGCCAGCAGTTGCTCGACAAGGGGGACAGGGGCGCACTATTCACCCCTCCACTTT. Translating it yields CASSCSTRGTGAHYSPLHF.

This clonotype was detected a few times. In DNA form, the CDR3 reads TGTGCCAGCAGCAAGGGGGCCCACTCTGAAGCTTTCTTT. The encoded protein is CASSKGAHSEAFF. J is TRBJ1-1 and V is TRBV9, with 7 bases lining up with TRBD1. This CDR3 has 13 amino acids. The J segment lost 6 bases and the V segment lost 4 bases, leaving 6 bases of the junction unmatched. Germline CDR1 reads SGDLS; CDR2 reads YYNGEE.

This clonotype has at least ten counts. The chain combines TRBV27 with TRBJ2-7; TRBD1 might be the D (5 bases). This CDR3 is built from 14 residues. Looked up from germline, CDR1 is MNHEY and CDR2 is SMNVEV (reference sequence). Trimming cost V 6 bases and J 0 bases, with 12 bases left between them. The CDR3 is CASSLGVSSYEQYF. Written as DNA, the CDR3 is TGTGCCAGCAGCTTAGGGGTGAGCTCCTACGAGCAGTACTTC.

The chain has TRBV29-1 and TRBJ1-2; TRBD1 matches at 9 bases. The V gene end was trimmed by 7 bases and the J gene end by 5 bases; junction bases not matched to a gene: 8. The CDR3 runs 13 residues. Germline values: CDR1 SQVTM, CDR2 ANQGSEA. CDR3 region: CSALGQGTYGYTF. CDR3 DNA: TGCAGCGCCCTGGGACAGGGAACTTATGGCTACACCTTC.

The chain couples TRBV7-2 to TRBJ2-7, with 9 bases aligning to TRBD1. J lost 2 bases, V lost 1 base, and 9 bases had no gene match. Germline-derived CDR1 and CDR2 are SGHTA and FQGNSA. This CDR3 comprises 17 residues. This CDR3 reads CASSLVEQGALPYEQYF. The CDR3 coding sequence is TGTGCCAGCAGCTTAGTAGAACAGGGGGCCCTCCCCTACGAGCAGTACTTC. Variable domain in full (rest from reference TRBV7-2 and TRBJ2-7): GAGVSQSPSNKVTEKGKDVELRCDPISGHTALYWYRQSLGQGLEFLIYFQGNSAPDKSGLPSDRFSAERTGGSVSTLTIQRTQQEDSAVYLCASSLVEQGALPYEQYFGPGTRLTVT.

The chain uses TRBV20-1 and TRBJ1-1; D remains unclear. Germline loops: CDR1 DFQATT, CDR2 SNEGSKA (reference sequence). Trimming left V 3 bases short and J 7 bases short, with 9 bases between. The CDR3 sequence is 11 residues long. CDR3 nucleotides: TGCAGTGCTAGGGCAGACCGTGAAGCTTTCTTT. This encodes CSARADREAFF.

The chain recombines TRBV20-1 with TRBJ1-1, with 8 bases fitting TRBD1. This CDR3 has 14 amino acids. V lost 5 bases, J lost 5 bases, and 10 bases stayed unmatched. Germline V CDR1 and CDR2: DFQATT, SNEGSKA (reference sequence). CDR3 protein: CSALTVTGGTEAFF. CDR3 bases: TGCAGTGCTCTCACCGTAACAGGGGGGACTGAAGCTTTCTTT.

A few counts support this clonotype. The CDR3, as DNA: TGTGCCTGGACCCCTAGCGGGAGGAGAGTCGATGAGCAGTTCTTC. Protein product: CAWTPSGRRVDEQFF. This chain joins TRBV30 and TRBJ2-1; 11 bases fit TRBD2. The CDR3 spans 15 residues. CDR1 and CDR2 (germline): GTSNPN, SVGIG (reference sequence). The junction had 10 bases not matched to a gene; V was cut back by 4 bases and J by 8 bases.

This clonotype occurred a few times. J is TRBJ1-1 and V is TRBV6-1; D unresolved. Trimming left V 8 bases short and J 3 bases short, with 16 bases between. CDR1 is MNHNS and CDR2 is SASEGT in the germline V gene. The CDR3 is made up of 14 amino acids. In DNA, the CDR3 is TGTGCCAGCCGGGGTTGGGCGGGTGACACTGAAGCTTTCTTT. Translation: CASRGWAGDTEAFF.

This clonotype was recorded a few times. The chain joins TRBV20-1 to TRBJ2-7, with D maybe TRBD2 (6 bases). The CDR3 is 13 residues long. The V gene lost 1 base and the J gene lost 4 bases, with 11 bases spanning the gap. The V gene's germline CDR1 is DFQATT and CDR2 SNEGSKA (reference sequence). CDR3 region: CSARVTGGYEQYF. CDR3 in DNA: TGCAGTGCTAGAGTGACTGGGGGGTACGAGCAGTACTTC.

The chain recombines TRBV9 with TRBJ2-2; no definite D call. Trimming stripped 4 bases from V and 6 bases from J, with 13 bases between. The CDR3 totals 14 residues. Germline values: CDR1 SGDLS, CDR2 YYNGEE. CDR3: CASSPLSTSGELFF. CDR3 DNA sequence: TGTGCCAGCAGCCCACTTAGTACCTCCGGGGAGCTGTTTTTT.

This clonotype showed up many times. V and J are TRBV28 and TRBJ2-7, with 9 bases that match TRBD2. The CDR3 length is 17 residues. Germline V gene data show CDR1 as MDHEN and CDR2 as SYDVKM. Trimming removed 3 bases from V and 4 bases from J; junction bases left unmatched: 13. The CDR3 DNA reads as TGTGCCAGCAGTTTTCCCATTCGGCTAGCGGGATCTTACGAGCAGTACTTC. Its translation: CASSFPIRLAGSYEQYF.

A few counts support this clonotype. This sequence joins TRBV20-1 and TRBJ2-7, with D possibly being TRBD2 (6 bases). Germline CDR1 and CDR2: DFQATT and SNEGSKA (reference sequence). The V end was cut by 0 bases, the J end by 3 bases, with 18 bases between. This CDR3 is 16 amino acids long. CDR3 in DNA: TGCAGTGCTAGAGATTCCCGGTGGGGGGTCGGCTACGAGCAGTACTTC. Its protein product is CSARDSRWGVGYEQYF.

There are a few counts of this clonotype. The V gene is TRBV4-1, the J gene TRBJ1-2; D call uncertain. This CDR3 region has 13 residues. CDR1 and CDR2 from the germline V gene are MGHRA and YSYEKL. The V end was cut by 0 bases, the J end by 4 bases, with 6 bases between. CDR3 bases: TGCGCCAGCAGCCAAGATCCGGGCTATGGCTACACCTTC. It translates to CASSQDPGYGYTF.